The rows below give T cell receptor beta chains drawn from one sample of a study of shared clonotypes between healthy human individuals. Some clones are missing from TCRdb's copy, which holds only in-frame ones; the method was immunoSEQ multiplex PCR. The sample has 2 million or so clones; 85% to 95% are singletons. Material: naive CD4+ T cells sorted from blood. These receptors all stem from a man aged 18 to 35 in good health. CDR3s include the opening cysteine and the closing phenylalanine or tryptophan. D genes are given only for firm matches. Expanded clones get a size class; other rows say once, few or many, or leave the size out.

cdr3_aa: CASSWSVSPSYEQYF
clone_size: -
v_call: TRBV11-1
j_call: TRBJ2-7
d_call: -

cdr3_aa: CASSYSSLGFPQYF
clone_size: -
v_call: TRBV6-5
j_call: TRBJ2-3
d_call: -

cdr3_aa: CASRSEGTSNQPQHF
clone_size: -
v_call: TRBV6-5
j_call: TRBJ1-5
d_call: -

cdr3_aa: CASSYGGLGETQYF
clone_size: -
v_call: TRBV6-5
j_call: TRBJ2-5
d_call: -

cdr3_aa: CASSPGTSKETQYF
clone_size: -
v_call: TRBV6-1
j_call: TRBJ2-5
d_call: TRBD2

cdr3_aa: CASSDTKHATGELFF
clone_size: -
v_call: TRBV5-1
j_call: TRBJ2-2
d_call: -

cdr3_aa: CASIPYGKMNTEAFF
clone_size: -
v_call: TRBV11-2
j_call: TRBJ1-1
d_call: -

cdr3_aa: CASSSGPSPRVDEQYF
clone_size: -
v_call: TRBV5-1
j_call: TRBJ2-7
d_call: -

cdr3_aa: CASSYSRNTGELFF
clone_size: -
v_call: TRBV6-5
j_call: TRBJ2-2
d_call: -

cdr3_aa: CASSQGTGLNQPQHF
clone_size: -
v_call: TRBV6-5
j_call: TRBJ1-5
d_call: -

cdr3_aa: CASSRGKGQVLGGYTF
clone_size: once
v_call: TRBV5-1
j_call: TRBJ1-2
d_call: TRBD1

cdr3_aa: CASSASLVELETQYF
clone_size: -
v_call: TRBV18
j_call: TRBJ2-5
d_call: -

cdr3_aa: CASSVDPRDTQYF
clone_size: -
v_call: TRBV9
j_call: TRBJ2-3
d_call: -

cdr3_aa: CASSETGGRNTIYF
clone_size: -
v_call: TRBV25-1
j_call: TRBJ1-3
d_call: TRBD1

cdr3_aa: CASSGPLYGLNEQYF
clone_size: -
v_call: TRBV2
j_call: TRBJ2-7
d_call: -

cdr3_aa: CASSSWGSGSTLLNQPQHF
clone_size: -
v_call: TRBV19
j_call: TRBJ1-5
d_call: -

cdr3_aa: CASSLALFSAGMNQPQHF
clone_size: -
v_call: TRBV7-8
j_call: TRBJ1-5
d_call: -

cdr3_aa: CASSPDGRSKNIQYF
clone_size: -
v_call: TRBV5-4
j_call: TRBJ2-4
d_call: -

cdr3_aa: CASSVQNYGYTF
clone_size: -
v_call: TRBV2
j_call: TRBJ1-2
d_call: -

cdr3_aa: CASGSVSYTF
clone_size: -
v_call: TRBV6-5
j_call: TRBJ1-2
d_call: -

cdr3_aa: CASSFSGGSTDTQYF
clone_size: -
v_call: TRBV5-1
j_call: TRBJ2-3
d_call: TRBD2

cdr3_aa: CASSYRGFNQPQHF
clone_size: -
v_call: TRBV13
j_call: TRBJ1-5
d_call: -

cdr3_aa: CASSLSGTGVEKLFF
clone_size: -
v_call: TRBV7-9
j_call: TRBJ1-4
d_call: TRBD1

cdr3_aa: CAIKDSPNTEAFF
clone_size: -
v_call: TRBV11-2
j_call: TRBJ1-1
d_call: -

cdr3_aa: CASSSLGTSGFSAQYF
clone_size: once
v_call: TRBV6-5
j_call: TRBJ2-3
d_call: TRBD2

cdr3_aa: CASSRQGVAELFF
clone_size: -
v_call: TRBV10-1
j_call: TRBJ2-2
d_call: TRBD1

cdr3_aa: CASSQWDGNTEAFF
clone_size: -
v_call: TRBV13
j_call: TRBJ1-1
d_call: -

cdr3_aa: CASTLNEKLFF
clone_size: -
v_call: TRBV6-1
j_call: TRBJ1-4
d_call: -

cdr3_aa: CASSTGTYNSPLHF
clone_size: -
v_call: TRBV6-5
j_call: TRBJ1-6
d_call: -

cdr3_aa: CASSVQGATNEKLFF
clone_size: -
v_call: TRBV18
j_call: TRBJ1-4
d_call: -

cdr3_aa: CASSTGTASEKLFF
clone_size: -
v_call: TRBV9
j_call: TRBJ1-4
d_call: TRBD1

cdr3_aa: CASSSAGTVSYEQYF
clone_size: -
v_call: TRBV11-2
j_call: TRBJ2-7
d_call: -

cdr3_aa: CASSPSPGATEAFF
clone_size: -
v_call: TRBV7-2
j_call: TRBJ1-1
d_call: -

cdr3_aa: CASSLRQGKKETQYF
clone_size: -
v_call: TRBV5-1
j_call: TRBJ2-5
d_call: TRBD1

cdr3_aa: CASSQDLGATQYF
clone_size: once
v_call: TRBV4-2
j_call: TRBJ2-5
d_call: -

cdr3_aa: CASRGPNTGELFF
clone_size: -
v_call: TRBV11-2
j_call: TRBJ2-2
d_call: -

cdr3_aa: CASSYEGAGYTF
clone_size: once
v_call: TRBV6-6
j_call: TRBJ1-2
d_call: TRBD1

cdr3_aa: CASSVWGQGSSYEQYF
clone_size: -
v_call: TRBV6-1
j_call: TRBJ2-7
d_call: TRBD1

cdr3_aa: CASRKQVTGQSSYEQYF
clone_size: -
v_call: TRBV2
j_call: TRBJ2-7
d_call: TRBD1

cdr3_aa: CASSLYWSQNSPLHF
clone_size: -
v_call: TRBV5-6
j_call: TRBJ1-6
d_call: -

cdr3_aa: CASSVGGLAGVSEQFF
clone_size: -
v_call: TRBV9
j_call: TRBJ2-1
d_call: TRBD2

cdr3_aa: CASSWGQTQETQYF
clone_size: -
v_call: TRBV5-4
j_call: TRBJ2-5
d_call: TRBD1

cdr3_aa: CASSSRTPLREKLFF
clone_size: -
v_call: TRBV11-2
j_call: TRBJ1-4
d_call: -

cdr3_aa: CASSQFLRQGAYNEQFF
clone_size: -
v_call: TRBV4-1
j_call: TRBJ2-1
d_call: TRBD1

cdr3_aa: CASSTAGANTGELFF
clone_size: -
v_call: TRBV27
j_call: TRBJ2-2
d_call: TRBD2

cdr3_aa: CASRPGAAYEQYF
clone_size: -
v_call: TRBV7-2
j_call: TRBJ2-7
d_call: -

cdr3_aa: CASSMGFRDEQYF
clone_size: -
v_call: TRBV5-4
j_call: TRBJ2-7
d_call: -

cdr3_aa: CAWSLPPYEQYF
clone_size: -
v_call: TRBV30
j_call: TRBJ2-7
d_call: -

cdr3_aa: CASSPGGQGYGYTF
clone_size: few
v_call: TRBV7-9
j_call: TRBJ1-2
d_call: TRBD1

cdr3_aa: CASSPQAAVTDTQYF
clone_size: -
v_call: TRBV5-4
j_call: TRBJ2-3
d_call: -

cdr3_aa: CASSLQLNPYEQYF
clone_size: -
v_call: TRBV5-4
j_call: TRBJ2-7
d_call: -

cdr3_aa: CASSLGTWNEKLFF
clone_size: -
v_call: TRBV28
j_call: TRBJ1-4
d_call: -

cdr3_aa: CASSLSMAGTGGFGYTF
clone_size: -
v_call: TRBV27
j_call: TRBJ1-2
d_call: TRBD1

cdr3_aa: CASSGGQGAISGANVLTF
clone_size: -
v_call: TRBV6-1
j_call: TRBJ2-6
d_call: TRBD1

cdr3_aa: CASSTGINEKLFF
clone_size: few
v_call: TRBV9
j_call: TRBJ1-4
d_call: -